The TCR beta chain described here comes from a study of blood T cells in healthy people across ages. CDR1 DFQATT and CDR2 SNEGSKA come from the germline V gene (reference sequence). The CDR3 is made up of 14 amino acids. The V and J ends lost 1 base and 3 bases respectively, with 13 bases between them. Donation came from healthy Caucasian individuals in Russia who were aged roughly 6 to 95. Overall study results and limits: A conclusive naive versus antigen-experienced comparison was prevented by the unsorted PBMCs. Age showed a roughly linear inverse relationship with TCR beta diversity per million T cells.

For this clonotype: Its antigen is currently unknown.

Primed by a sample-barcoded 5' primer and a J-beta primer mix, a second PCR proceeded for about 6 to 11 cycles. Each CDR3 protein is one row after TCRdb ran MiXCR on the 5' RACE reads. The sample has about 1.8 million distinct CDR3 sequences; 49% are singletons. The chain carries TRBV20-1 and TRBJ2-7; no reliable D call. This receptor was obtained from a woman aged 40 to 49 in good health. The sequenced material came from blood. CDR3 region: CSARAEVRFYEQYF. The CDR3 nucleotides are TGCAGTGCTAGAGCAGAGGTCAGGTTCTACGAGCAGTACTTC.